Listed here is a single T cell receptor beta chain. Its antigen is unknown. V shed 0 bases and J shed 1 base, with 10 bases lying between them. This CDR3 has 15 residues. The V gene's germline CDR1 is SGDLS and CDR2 YYNGEE. Regions amplified from RNA transcripts were the TCR beta CDR3 regions. Using the HTBI primer set, a first-round RT-PCR was run on the TCR CDR3. From the multiplex PCR reads, TCRdb called clonotypes with MiXCR, one entry per CDR3 protein. In the table there are a few hundred thousand distinct CDR3 sequences, 46% of which are singletons. The entry originates in a study of T cells in Graves' hyperthyroidism and ophthalmopathy. Patients counted as stable if ophthalmopathy did not develop within 18 months. Notes on the study in general: A 13 V-J signature model discriminated ophthalmopathy versus stable hyperthyroidism.

This clonotype was obtained from a woman in her late teens or twenties with Graves' hyperthyroidism. Sequencing input: peripheral blood or thyroid tissue (not recorded which). This rearrangement joins TRBV9 to TRBJ1-1; perhaps TRBD1 as D (5 bases). CDR3 loop: CASSVARDSNTEAFF. CDR3 nucleotides: TGTGCCAGCAGCGTAGCTCGGGACTCGAACACTGAAGCTTTCTTT.